This TCR beta chain is from a study of radiotherapy plus CTLA-4 blockade in lung cancer. The wider study: Objective response rate was 15% to 20%; disease control rate, around 30%. Whole-study findings and limits: Some TCR clones had been derived from tumors. These clones expanded in peripheral blood after radiotherapy plus ipilimumab.

The table came from immunoSEQ multiplex PCR; TCRdb's copy has only in-frame clones and leaves some out. The sample consists of roughly 90,000 clones, 78% of them appearing once. Note on this clone: Its antigen is still unknown.

V lost 5 bases, J lost 4 bases, and 17 bases lay in between. The CDR3 runs 15 residues. The germline gives CDR1 MNHNS, CDR2 SASEGT. The chain carries TRBV6-1 and TRBJ2-5, with D maybe TRBD2 (6 bases). The TCR was taken from a human donor with non-small cell lung cancer who had a partial response to radiotherapy plus ipilimumab. Some clones in this sample may be carry-over from other donors' samples. Sequenced material: peripheral blood, taken from a patient treated with radiotherapy plus ipilimumab. CDR3 residues: CASSFGPSGGETQYF. The CDR3 coding sequence is TGTGCCAGCAGTTTCGGGCCCTCCGGGGGAGAGACCCAGTACTTC.